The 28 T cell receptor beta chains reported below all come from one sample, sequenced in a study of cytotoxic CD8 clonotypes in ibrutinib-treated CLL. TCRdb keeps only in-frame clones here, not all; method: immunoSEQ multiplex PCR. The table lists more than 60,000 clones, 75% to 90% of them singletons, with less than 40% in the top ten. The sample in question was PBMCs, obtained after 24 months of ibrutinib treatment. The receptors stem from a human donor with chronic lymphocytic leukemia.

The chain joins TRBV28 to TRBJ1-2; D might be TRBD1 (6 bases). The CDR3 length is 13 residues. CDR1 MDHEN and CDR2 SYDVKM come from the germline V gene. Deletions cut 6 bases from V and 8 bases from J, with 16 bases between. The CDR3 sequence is CASSFAGVGGYTF. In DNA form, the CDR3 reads TGTGCCAGCAGCTTTGCAGGGGTAGGAGGCTACACCTTC.

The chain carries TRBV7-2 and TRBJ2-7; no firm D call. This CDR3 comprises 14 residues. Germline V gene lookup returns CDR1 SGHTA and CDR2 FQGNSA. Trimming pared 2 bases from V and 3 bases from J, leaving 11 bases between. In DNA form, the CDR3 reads TGTGCCAGCAGCTTAAGGGCCACCCTCTACGAGCAGTACTTC. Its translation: CASSLRATLYEQYF.

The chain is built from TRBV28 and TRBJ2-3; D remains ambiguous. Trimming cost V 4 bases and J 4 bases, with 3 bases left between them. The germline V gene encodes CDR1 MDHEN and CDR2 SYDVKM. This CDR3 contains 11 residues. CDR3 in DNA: TGTGCCAGCAGTTACGCAGATACGCAGTATTTT. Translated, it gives CASSYADTQYF.

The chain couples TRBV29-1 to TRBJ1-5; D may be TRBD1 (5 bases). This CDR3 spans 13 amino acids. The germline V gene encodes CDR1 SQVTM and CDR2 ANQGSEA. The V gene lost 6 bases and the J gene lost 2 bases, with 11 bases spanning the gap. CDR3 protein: CSVGRDRNQPQHF. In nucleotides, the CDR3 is TGCAGCGTGGGGAGGGACCGCAATCAGCCCCAGCATTTT.

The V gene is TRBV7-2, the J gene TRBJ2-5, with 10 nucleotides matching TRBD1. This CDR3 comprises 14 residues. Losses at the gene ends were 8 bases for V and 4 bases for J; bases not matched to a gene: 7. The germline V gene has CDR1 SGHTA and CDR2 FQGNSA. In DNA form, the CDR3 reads TGTGCCAGCGGACAGGGGGGTCTTTTAGAGACCCAGTACTTC. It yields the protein CASGQGGLLETQYF. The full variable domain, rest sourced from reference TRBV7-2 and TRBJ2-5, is GAGVSQSPSNKVTEKGKDVELRCDPISGHTALYWYRQSLGQGLEFLIYFQGNSAPDKSGLPSDRFSAERTGGSVSTLTIQRTQQEDSAVYLCASGQGGLLETQYFGPGTRLLVL.

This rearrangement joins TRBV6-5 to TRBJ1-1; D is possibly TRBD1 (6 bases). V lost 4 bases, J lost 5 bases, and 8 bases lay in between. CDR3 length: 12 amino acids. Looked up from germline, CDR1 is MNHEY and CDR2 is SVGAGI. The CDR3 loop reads CASSSGVTEAFF. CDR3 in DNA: TGTGCCAGCAGTTCAGGGGTGACTGAAGCTTTCTTT.

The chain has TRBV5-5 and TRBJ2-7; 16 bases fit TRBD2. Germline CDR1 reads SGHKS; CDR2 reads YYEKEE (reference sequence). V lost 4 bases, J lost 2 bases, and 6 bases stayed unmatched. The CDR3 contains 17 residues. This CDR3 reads CASSPRGLAGGPYEQYF. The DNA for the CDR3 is TGTGCCAGCAGCCCCCGGGGACTAGCGGGAGGGCCCTACGAGCAGTACTTC.

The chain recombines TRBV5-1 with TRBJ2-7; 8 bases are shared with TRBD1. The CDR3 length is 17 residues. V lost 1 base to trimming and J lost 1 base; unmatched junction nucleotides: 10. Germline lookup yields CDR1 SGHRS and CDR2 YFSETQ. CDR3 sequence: CASSLSTQGVRSYEQYF. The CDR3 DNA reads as TGCGCCAGCAGCTTGTCCACACAGGGGGTGCGATCCTACGAGCAGTACTTC.

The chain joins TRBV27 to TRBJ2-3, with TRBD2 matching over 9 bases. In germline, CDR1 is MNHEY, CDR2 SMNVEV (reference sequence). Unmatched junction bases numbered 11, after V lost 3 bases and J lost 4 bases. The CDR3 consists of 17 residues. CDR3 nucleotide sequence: TGTGCCAGCAGTTTCGCGAGGGGAGCGGGAGGTCCAGATACGCAGTATTTT. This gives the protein CASSFARGAGGPDTQYF.

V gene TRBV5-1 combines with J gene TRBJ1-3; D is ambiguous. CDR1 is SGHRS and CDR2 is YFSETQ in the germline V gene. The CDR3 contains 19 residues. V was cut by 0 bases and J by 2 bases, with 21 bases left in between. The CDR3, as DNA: TGCGCCAGCAGCTTGGCCGGGGAGGGCCGCCGGCGGGCTGGAAACACCATATATTTT. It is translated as CASSLAGEGRRRAGNTIYF.

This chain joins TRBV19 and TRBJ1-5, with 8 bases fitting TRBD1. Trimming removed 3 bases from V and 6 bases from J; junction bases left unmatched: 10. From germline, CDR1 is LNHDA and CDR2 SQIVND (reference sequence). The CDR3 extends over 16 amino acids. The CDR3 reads CASSILDREVSQPQHF. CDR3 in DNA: TGTGCCAGTAGTATTTTGGACAGGGAAGTCAGTCAGCCCCAGCATTTT.

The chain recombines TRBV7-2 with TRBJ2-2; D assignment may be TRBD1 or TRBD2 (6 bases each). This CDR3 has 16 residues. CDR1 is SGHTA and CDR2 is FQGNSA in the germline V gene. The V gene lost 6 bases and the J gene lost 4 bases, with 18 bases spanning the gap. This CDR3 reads CASRRGAGPPTGELFF. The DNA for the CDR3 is TGTGCCAGCAGGAGGGGGGCAGGGCCTCCCACCGGGGAGCTGTTTTTT. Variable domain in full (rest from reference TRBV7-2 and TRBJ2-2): GAGVSQSPSNKVTEKGKDVELRCDPISGHTALYWYRQSLGQGLEFLIYFQGNSAPDKSGLPSDRFSAERTGGSVSTLTIQRTQQEDSAVYLCASRRGAGPPTGELFFGEGSRLTVL.

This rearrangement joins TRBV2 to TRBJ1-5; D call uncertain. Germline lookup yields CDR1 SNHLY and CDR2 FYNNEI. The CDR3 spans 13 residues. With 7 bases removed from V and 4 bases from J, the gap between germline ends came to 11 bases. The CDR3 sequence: CASNVGFNQPQHF. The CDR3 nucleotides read TGTGCCAGCAATGTGGGATTTAATCAGCCCCAGCATTTT.

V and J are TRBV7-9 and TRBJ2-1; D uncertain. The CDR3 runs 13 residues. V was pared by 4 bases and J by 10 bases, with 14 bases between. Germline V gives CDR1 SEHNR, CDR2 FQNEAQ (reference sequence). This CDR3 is CASSSMLLAEQFF. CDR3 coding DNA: TGTGCCAGCAGCTCAATGCTCTTGGCCGAGCAGTTCTTC.

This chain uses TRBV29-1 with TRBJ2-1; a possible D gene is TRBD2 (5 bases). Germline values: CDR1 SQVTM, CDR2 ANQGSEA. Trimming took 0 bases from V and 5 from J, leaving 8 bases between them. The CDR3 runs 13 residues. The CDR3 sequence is CSVEDWRDNEQFF. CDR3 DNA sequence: TGCAGCGTTGAAGATTGGCGGGACAATGAGCAGTTCTTC.

CDR3 in amino acids: CASSSSAGNTIYF. CDR3 sequence (DNA): TGTGCCAGCAGCTCTAGTGCTGGAAACACCATATATTTT. The chain joins TRBV7-9 to TRBJ1-3; D remains unclear. Trimming shortened V by 4 bases and J by 2 bases, and 6 bases separated the two germline ends. The CDR3 loop spans 13 amino acids. Germline V gives CDR1 SEHNR, CDR2 FQNEAQ (reference sequence).

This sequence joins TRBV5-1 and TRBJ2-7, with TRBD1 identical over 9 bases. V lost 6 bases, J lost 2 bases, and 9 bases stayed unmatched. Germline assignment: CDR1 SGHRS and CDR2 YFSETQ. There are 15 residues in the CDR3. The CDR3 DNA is TGCGCCAGCAAGAAACAGGGGGCGCCTGCCTACGAGCAGTACTTC. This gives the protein CASKKQGAPAYEQYF.

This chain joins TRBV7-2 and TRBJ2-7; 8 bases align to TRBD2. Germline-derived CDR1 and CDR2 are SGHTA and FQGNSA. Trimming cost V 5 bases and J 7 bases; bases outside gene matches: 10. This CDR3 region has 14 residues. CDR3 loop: CASSTLAGGGEQYF. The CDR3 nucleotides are TGTGCCAGCAGCACCCTAGCGGGCGGGGGGGAGCAGTACTTC.

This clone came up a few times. DNA for the CDR3: TGTGCCAGCAACATTGCGGGGCGAAGCACAGATACGCAGTATTTT. It codes for CASNIAGRSTDTQYF. The gene calls are TRBV7-2 and TRBJ2-3; D might be TRBD2 (6 bases). CDR1 and CDR2 (germline): SGHTA, FQGNSA. Deletions cut 7 bases from V and 0 bases from J, with 14 bases between. The CDR3 has 15 amino acids. Looking up the rest from reference TRBV7-2 and TRBJ2-3 gives the full variable domain: GAGVSQSPSNKVTEKGKDVELRCDPISGHTALYWYRQSLGQGLEFLIYFQGNSAPDKSGLPSDRFSAERTGGSVSTLTIQRTQQEDSAVYLCASNIAGRSTDTQYFGPGTRLTVL.

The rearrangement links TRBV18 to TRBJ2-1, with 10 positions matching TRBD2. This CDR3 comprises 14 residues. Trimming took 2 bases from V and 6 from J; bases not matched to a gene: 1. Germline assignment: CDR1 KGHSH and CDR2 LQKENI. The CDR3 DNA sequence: TGTGCCAGCTCACCAGGACTAGCGGTCAATGAGCAGTTCTTC. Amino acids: CASSPGLAVNEQFF.

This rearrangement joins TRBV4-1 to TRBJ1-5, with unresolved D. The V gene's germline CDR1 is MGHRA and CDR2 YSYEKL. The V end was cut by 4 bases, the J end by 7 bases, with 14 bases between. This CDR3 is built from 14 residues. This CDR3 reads CASSRALSEQPQHF. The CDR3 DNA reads TGCGCCAGCAGCCGGGCCCTCAGTGAACAGCCCCAGCATTTT.

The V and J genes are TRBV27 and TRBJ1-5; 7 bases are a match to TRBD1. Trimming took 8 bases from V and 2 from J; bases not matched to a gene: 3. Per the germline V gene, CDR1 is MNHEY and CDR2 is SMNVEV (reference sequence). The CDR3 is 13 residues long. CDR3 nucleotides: TGTGCCAGCCCTCAGGGGGGCAATCAGCCCCAGCATTTT. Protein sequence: CASPQGGNQPQHF.

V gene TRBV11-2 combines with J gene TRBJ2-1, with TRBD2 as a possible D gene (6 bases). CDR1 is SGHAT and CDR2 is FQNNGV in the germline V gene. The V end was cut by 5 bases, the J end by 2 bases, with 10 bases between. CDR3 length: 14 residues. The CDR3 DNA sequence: TGTGCCAGCAGCCCAAGCGGGCCCTACAATGAGCAGTTCTTC. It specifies CASSPSGPYNEQFF.

CDR3 coding DNA: TGTGCCAGCTCACTCGGCCATAGCGGAGATACGCAGTATTTT. It codes for CASSLGHSGDTQYF. The chain employs TRBV18 and TRBJ2-3, with D maybe TRBD2 (6 bases). Germline CDR1 reads KGHSH; CDR2 reads LQKENI. V gave up 4 bases and J gave up 5 bases, with 13 bases separating them. CDR3 length equals 14 residues. The variable domain in full, with the rest retrieved from reference TRBV18 and TRBJ2-3, is NAGVMQNPRHLVRRRGQEARLRCSPMKGHSHVYWYRQLPEEGLKFMVYLQKENIIDESGMPKERFSAEFPKEGPSILRIQQVVRGDSAAYFCASSLGHSGDTQYFGPGTRLTVL.

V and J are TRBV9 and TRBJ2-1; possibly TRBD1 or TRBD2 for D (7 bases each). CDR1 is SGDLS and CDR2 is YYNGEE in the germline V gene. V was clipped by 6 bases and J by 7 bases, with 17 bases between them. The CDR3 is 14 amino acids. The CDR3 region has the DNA TGTGCCAGCACCACCCCAGGGGGGGCAAATGAGCAGTTCTTC. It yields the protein CASTTPGGANEQFF. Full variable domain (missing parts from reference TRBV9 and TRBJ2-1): DSGVTQTPKHLITATGQRVTLRCSPRSGDLSVYWYQQSLDQGLQFLIQYYNGEERAKGNILERFSAQQFPDLHSELNLSSLELGDSALYFCASTTPGGANEQFFGPGTRLTVL.

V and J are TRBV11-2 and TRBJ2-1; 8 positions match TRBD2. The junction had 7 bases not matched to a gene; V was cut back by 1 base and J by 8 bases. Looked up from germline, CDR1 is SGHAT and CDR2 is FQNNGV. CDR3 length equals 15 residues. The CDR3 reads CASSLGVAGLDEQFF. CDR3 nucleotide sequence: TGTGCCAGCAGCTTAGGTGTAGCGGGACTCGATGAGCAGTTCTTC.

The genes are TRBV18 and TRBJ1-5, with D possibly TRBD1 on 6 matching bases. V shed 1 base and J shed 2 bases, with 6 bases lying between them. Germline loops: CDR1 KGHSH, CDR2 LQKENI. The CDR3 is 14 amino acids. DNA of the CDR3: TGTGCCAGCTCACCACAGGGGGGCAATCAGCCCCAGCATTTT. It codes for CASSPQGGNQPQHF.

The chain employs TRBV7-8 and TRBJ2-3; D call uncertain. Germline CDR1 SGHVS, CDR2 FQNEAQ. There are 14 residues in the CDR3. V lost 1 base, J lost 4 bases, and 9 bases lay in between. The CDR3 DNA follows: TGTGCCAGCAGCTTAGTGTATTCCGCAGATACGCAGTATTTT. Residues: CASSLVYSADTQYF.